This TCR beta chain was profiled in a study of blood T cell repertoires in COVID-19. Across the study: Sample material is recorded as cDNA or gDNA derived from T cells, B-cell-depleted T cells, or PBMCs.

Here immunoSEQ multiplex PCR was the method, and the copy in TCRdb shows in-frame clones only, minus some. The data hold 50,000 to 65,000 clones, with 80% to 90% observed a single time. CDR3 length equals 13 residues. CDR1 DFQATT and CDR2 SNEGSKA come from the germline V gene (reference sequence). Trimming took 3 bases from V and 7 from J; bases not matched to a gene: 7. Sequencing was performed on peripheral blood. This TCR derives from a human donor in a cohort sampled during active COVID-19. The V call is TRBV20-1, the J call TRBJ2-5, with 8 nucleotides matching TRBD1. In DNA form, the CDR3 reads TGCAGTGCTAGTGTACAGGGACAGGTGACCCAGTACTTC. Protein sequence: CSASVQGQVTQYF.